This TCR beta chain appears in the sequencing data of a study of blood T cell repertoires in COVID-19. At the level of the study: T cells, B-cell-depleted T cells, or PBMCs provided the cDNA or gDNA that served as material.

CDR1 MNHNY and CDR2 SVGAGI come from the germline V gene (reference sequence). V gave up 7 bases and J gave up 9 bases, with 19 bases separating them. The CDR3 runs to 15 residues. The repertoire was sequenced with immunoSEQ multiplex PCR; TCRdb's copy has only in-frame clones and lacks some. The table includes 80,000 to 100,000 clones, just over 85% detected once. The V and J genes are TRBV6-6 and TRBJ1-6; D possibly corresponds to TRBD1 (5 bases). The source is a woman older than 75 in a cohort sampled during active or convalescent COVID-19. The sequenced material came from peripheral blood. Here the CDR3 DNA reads TGTGCCAGCACACCGACTGGGGGACTCTCTTCACCCCTCCACTTT. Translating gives CASTPTGGLSSPLHF.